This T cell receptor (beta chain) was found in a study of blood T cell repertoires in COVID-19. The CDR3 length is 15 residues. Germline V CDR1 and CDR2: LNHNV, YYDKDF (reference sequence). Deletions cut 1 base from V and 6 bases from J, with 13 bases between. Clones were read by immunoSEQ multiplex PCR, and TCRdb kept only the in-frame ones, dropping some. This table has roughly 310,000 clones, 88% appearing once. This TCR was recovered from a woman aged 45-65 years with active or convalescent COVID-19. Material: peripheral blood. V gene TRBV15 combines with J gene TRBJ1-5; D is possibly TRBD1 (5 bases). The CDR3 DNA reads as TGTGCCACCAGCAGAGGTATCGGGGGGTCTCAGCCCCAGCATTTT. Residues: CATSRGIGGSQPQHF.